These 31 T cell receptor beta chains were sequenced from one sample in a study of T cell changes during pregnancy in multiple sclerosis. Profiled with immunoSEQ multiplex PCR; TCRdb holds only in-frame clones, not every one. Here the sample spans some 120,000 clones, over 85% being singletons. The sequenced sample was peripheral blood, obtained before pregnancy. The receptors shown here come from a female donor with multiple sclerosis, enrolled in a pregnancy study.

This chain connects TRBV2 to TRBJ2-7; 9 nucleotides agree with TRBD1. CDR1 and CDR2 (germline): SNHLY, FYNNEI. Trimming at V came to 6 bases and at J to 5 bases, leaving 5 bases not matched to a gene. This CDR3 has 13 residues. The CDR3 sequence: CASRTGGANEQYF. The CDR3, as DNA: TGTGCCAGCAGGACAGGGGGTGCCAACGAGCAGTACTTC.

This chain connects TRBV9 to TRBJ2-3, with 9 bases identical to TRBD2. V lost 0 bases, J lost 4 bases, and 9 bases stayed unmatched. Germline V gene data show CDR1 as SGDLS and CDR2 as YYNGEE. The CDR3 sequence is 17 residues long. The chain's CDR3 is CASSVDDAGGGADTQYF. The CDR3 DNA reads as TGTGCCAGCAGCGTAGACGACGCGGGAGGGGGGGCAGATACGCAGTATTTT.

The rearrangement joins TRBV21-1 to TRBJ1-2. TRBV21-1 is designated a pseudogene. CDR3 size: 22 residues. CDR3 sequence: CASSKRRGSGRKGGTCDYGYTF. CDR3 DNA sequence: TGTGCCAGCAGCAAACGACGGGGGTCGGGGCGAAAAGGCGGTACCTGTGACTATGGCTACACCTTC.

This clone came up once. This chain links TRBV27 with TRBJ2-7, with D maybe TRBD1 (5 bases). The CDR3 runs to 14 residues. Germline V gives CDR1 MNHEY, CDR2 SMNVEV (reference sequence). V was shortened by 6 bases and J by 2 bases, with 14 bases between the two germline ends. CDR3 nucleotides: TGTGCCAGCAGCTACAGGCCCCCTCCCTACGAGCAGTACTTC. Translation gives CASSYRPPPYEQYF.

The rearrangement uses TRBV19 and TRBJ2-3, with D possibly being TRBD1 (5 bases). Germline lookup yields CDR1 LNHDA and CDR2 SQIVND (reference sequence). The CDR3 is 14 amino acids. V was clipped by 5 bases and J by 1 base, with 10 bases between them. CDR3 DNA sequence: TGTGCCAGTAGTCTCCAACAGGGCACAGATACGCAGTATTTT. Protein product: CASSLQQGTDTQYF.

The gene calls are TRBV28 and TRBJ1-2; 7 bases map to TRBD1. The CDR3 is made up of 15 amino acids. The germline CDR1 and CDR2 sequences are MDHEN and SYDVKM. The V gene end was trimmed by 8 bases and the J gene end by 4 bases; junction bases not matched to a gene: 13. The DNA of the CDR3 is TGTGCCAGCCGAACCCTAAGCCGGGACAGCTATGGCTACACCTTC. It codes for CASRTLSRDSYGYTF.

The CDR3 is CASSEYAGSYEQYF. The CDR3 DNA follows: TGTGCCAGCAGTGAATACGCAGGCTCCTACGAGCAGTACTTC. This chain joins TRBV25-1 and TRBJ2-7; D call uncertain. Trimming shortened V by 0 bases and J by 0 bases, and 6 bases separated the two germline ends. This CDR3 region has 14 residues. Germline loops: CDR1 MGHDK, CDR2 SYGVNS.

V is TRBV5-1 and J is TRBJ2-7; 8 positions match TRBD1. The CDR3 runs 15 residues. Per germline, CDR1 SGHRS and CDR2 YFSETQ. Losses at the gene ends were 0 bases for V and 7 bases for J; bases not matched to a gene: 9. The CDR3 protein is CASSLDPGGLREQYF. The CDR3 DNA sequence: TGCGCCAGCAGCTTGGACCCAGGGGGCTTGCGTGAGCAGTACTTC.

The V call is TRBV6-1, the J call TRBJ1-2; the match to TRBD1 covers 7 bases. Trimming removed 6 bases from V and 8 bases from J; junction bases left unmatched: 9. Germline CDR1 MNHNS, CDR2 SASEGT. This CDR3 has 13 residues. DNA of the CDR3: TGTGCCAGCAGCTATGACAGGGTTGGAGGCTACACCTTC. The encoded protein is CASSYDRVGGYTF.

The chain joins TRBV27 to TRBJ2-2, with 7 nucleotides matching TRBD1. This CDR3 has 16 amino acids. V lost 5 bases, J lost 3 bases, and 9 bases stayed unmatched. From germline, CDR1 is MNHEY and CDR2 SMNVEV (reference sequence). The CDR3 DNA reads TGTGCCAGCAGTCCGCCGGGACAGTACTACACCGGGGAGCTGTTTTTT. Translation: CASSPPGQYYTGELFF.

The chain employs TRBV21-1 and TRBJ1-1; the tabulated D call, TRBD1, remains unverified against the DNA. TRBV21-1 is a documented pseudogene. CDR3 length: 9 amino acids. DNA of the CDR3: TGTGCCAGCAGTTTTCAGGTTCCGTTT. This encodes CASSFQVPF.

In nucleotides, the CDR3 is TGCGCCAGCAGCCAGGGGACAGGGTGGACTGAAGCTTTCTTT. This codes for CASSQGTGWTEAFF. The chain has TRBV4-1 and TRBJ1-1; 9 bases agree with TRBD1. This CDR3 spans 14 amino acids. V lost 3 bases and J lost 5; bases outside the gene matches: 4. Germline lookup yields CDR1 MGHRA and CDR2 YSYEKL.

The gene calls are TRBV6-1 and TRBJ1-2, with a weak D call TRBD1 (6 bases). The CDR3 contains 12 residues. Germline CDR1 is MNHNS and CDR2 is SASEGT. V lost 8 bases to trimming and J lost 4 bases, with 11 bases between them. CDR3 region: CASLQGIYGYTF. The CDR3 DNA reads as TGTGCCAGCCTACAGGGTATCTATGGCTACACCTTC.

The V call is TRBV27, the J call TRBJ1-1; 9 bases agree with TRBD1. There are 16 residues in the CDR3. J was trimmed by 8 bases and V by 4 bases; bases with no gene match: 14. Germline V lookup: CDR1 MNHEY, CDR2 SMNVEV (reference sequence). The CDR3 sequence: CASSSPGVFGTGEAFF. In DNA form, the CDR3 reads TGTGCCAGCAGTTCCCCCGGTGTCTTCGGGACAGGGGAAGCTTTCTTT.

This sequence joins TRBV7-2 and TRBJ1-1; D ambiguous. The V and J ends lost 0 bases and 1 base respectively, with 9 bases between them. CDR1 SGHTA and CDR2 FQGNSA come from the germline V gene. This CDR3 is built from 15 residues. CDR3 sequence reads: CASSLAAVGNTEAFF. The CDR3 DNA reads as TGTGCCAGCAGCTTAGCGGCTGTTGGGAACACTGAAGCTTTCTTT.

This clone was seen only once. This chain joins TRBV29-1 and TRBJ1-1; 10 bases map to TRBD1. This CDR3 has 16 residues. V shed 4 bases, J shed 5 bases, and the junction held 13 bases outside the gene matches. CDR1 is SQVTM, CDR2 ANQGSEA, per germline. The CDR3 nucleotides are TGCAGCGTTGGGGGGGGGACAGGGGCCCTTGGGACTGAAGCTTTCTTT. Translated, it gives CSVGGGTGALGTEAFF.

This sequence joins TRBV6-1 and TRBJ2-5; TRBD1 matches at 9 bases. The CDR3 covers 15 residues. Looked up from germline, CDR1 is MNHNS and CDR2 is SASEGT. J gave up 5 bases and V 1 base, and 5 bases lay outside the gene matches. The CDR3, as DNA: TGTGCCAGCAGTGAAGGAACAGGGGGCTATGAGACCCAGTACTTC. It is translated as CASSEGTGGYETQYF.

This clone was seen only once. The gene calls are TRBV7-3 and TRBJ2-2; 9 bases fit TRBD1. The CDR3 spans 16 residues. Germline values: CDR1 SGHTA, CDR2 FQGTGA. V was clipped by 5 bases and J by 3 bases; unmatched bases: 7. The DNA of the CDR3 is TGTGCCAGCAGCAGAGGGACAGGGCGGGACACCGGGGAGCTGTTTTTT. Protein product: CASSRGTGRDTGELFF.

The chain recombines TRBV7-9 with TRBJ2-1, with 9 bases matching TRBD2. This CDR3 region has 16 residues. J gave up 6 bases and V 4 bases, and 10 bases lay outside the gene matches. Germline lookup yields CDR1 SEHNR and CDR2 FQNEAQ (reference sequence). The CDR3 DNA reads TGTGCCAGCAGCTCCGGGGGACTAGCATTAGGCAATGAGCAGTTCTTC. It yields the protein CASSSGGLALGNEQFF.

This chain joins TRBV4-2 and TRBJ2-4; 10 bases fit TRBD1. Looked up from germline, CDR1 is LGHNA and CDR2 is YNFKEQ. V lost 3 bases and J lost 5; bases outside the gene matches: 7. This CDR3 contains 16 residues. CDR3 nucleotides: TGTGCCAGCAGCCAGGCCCAGGGACAGGGGCAAAACATTCAGTACTTC. It codes for CASSQAQGQGQNIQYF.

The chain uses TRBV7-9 and TRBJ1-1; 8 nucleotides line up with TRBD1. CDR1 and CDR2 from the germline V gene are SEHNR and FQNEAQ (reference sequence). CDR3 length: 15 residues. V lost 1 base, J lost 5 bases, and 6 bases stayed unmatched. The CDR3 nucleotides are TGTGCCAGCAGCTTAGGTAGAGGACAGGGAACTGAAGCTTTCTTT. Translating gives CASSLGRGQGTEAFF.

The J gene is TRBJ2-5, the V gene TRBV29-1; 9 bases fit TRBD1. CDR1 and CDR2 (germline): SQVTM, ANQGSEA. CDR3 length: 14 amino acids. J lost 4 bases, V lost 4 bases, and 7 bases had no gene match. The CDR3 loop reads CSVVAGQGLETQYF. The CDR3 DNA reads as TGCAGCGTTGTTGCGGGACAGGGTTTAGAGACCCAGTACTTC.

This clone was observed once. CDR3 nucleotides: TGTGCCTCGGGGAGCGCAGATACGCAGTATTTT. It specifies CASGSADTQYF. The V and J genes are TRBV10-3 and TRBJ2-3, with D maybe TRBD2 (5 bases). Germline V CDR1 and CDR2: ENHRY, SYGVKD. The CDR3 contains 11 residues. The V end lost 11 bases, the J end lost 4 bases, and 10 bases lay between the germline ends.

J is TRBJ2-2 and V is TRBV19; tentative D call: TRBD2 (6 bases). V was clipped by 3 bases and J by 1 base, with 12 bases between them. The CDR3 has 16 amino acids. Germline loops: CDR1 LNHDA, CDR2 SQIVND (reference sequence). The CDR3 protein is CASSILGGMNTGELFF. CDR3 in DNA: TGTGCCAGTAGTATTTTGGGGGGAATGAACACCGGGGAGCTGTTTTTT.

The chain combines TRBV6-1 with TRBJ1-5; D is perhaps TRBD1 (6 bases). CDR3 length: 14 amino acids. V lost 7 bases and J 3 bases, leaving 13 bases between the germline ends. Germline V gene sequence: CDR1 MNHNS, CDR2 SASEGT. The DNA for the CDR3 is TGTGCCAGCACCTTGGGACATATCAATCAGCCCCAGCATTTT. Translated: CASTLGHINQPQHF.

This CDR3 is CASSVEGGGNEQFF. In DNA, the CDR3 is TGTGCCAGCAGCGTAGAAGGTGGAGGCAATGAGCAGTTCTTC. The chain carries TRBV9 and TRBJ2-1; a weak D match, TRBD2 (5 bases). V lost 0 bases and J lost 6, with 10 bases in between. Germline V gene sequence: CDR1 SGDLS, CDR2 YYNGEE. This CDR3 has 14 residues.

The chain links TRBV30 to TRBJ2-3; D gene ambiguous. Trimming removed 4 bases at V and 0 bases at J, with 14 bases between. The germline gives CDR1 GTSNPN, CDR2 SVGIG (reference sequence). The CDR3 extends over 15 amino acids. CDR3 bases: TGTGCCTGGACATACTTGACACGAAGCACAGATACGCAGTATTTT. Its translation: CAWTYLTRSTDTQYF.

This sequence joins TRBV2 and TRBJ2-4, with 8 positions matching TRBD1. The CDR3 spans 14 residues. The ends lost 5 bases at V and 6 bases at J; junction bases unmatched: 6. Germline loops: CDR1 SNHLY, CDR2 FYNNEI. The DNA for the CDR3 is TGTGCCAGCAGTCCTACGACAGGGGCAAACATTCAGTACTTC. Protein sequence: CASSPTTGANIQYF.

The chain links TRBV6-6 to TRBJ1-2; 8 bases line up with TRBD1. This CDR3 spans 16 amino acids. J was trimmed by 7 bases and V by 2 bases; bases with no gene match: 12. From germline, CDR1 is MNHNY and CDR2 SVGAGI (reference sequence). CDR3 nucleotide sequence: TGTGCCAGCAGTTACCCCGGCGCAGGGGGCGAGGGTGGCTACACCTTC. It translates to CASSYPGAGGEGGYTF.

This clone is medium-sized by share. The gene calls are TRBV6-1 and TRBJ2-7, with 9 bases identical to TRBD2. This CDR3 spans 15 amino acids. J was trimmed by 3 bases and V by 1 base; bases with no gene match: 4. Per the germline V gene, CDR1 is MNHNS and CDR2 is SASEGT. CDR3 nucleotide sequence: TGTGCCAGCAGTGAAGGACTAGCGGATTACTACGAGCAGTACTTC. Translating gives CASSEGLADYYEQYF.

The CDR3 region is CATSRDVGPGGYTF. Here the CDR3 DNA reads TGTGCCACCAGCAGAGATGTGGGTCCAGGGGGCTACACCTTC. The rearrangement uses TRBV15 and TRBJ1-2, with D perhaps TRBD1 (5 bases). The CDR3 is 14 amino acids. The germline V gene has CDR1 LNHNV and CDR2 YYDKDF (reference sequence). V lost 0 bases to trimming and J lost 8 bases, with 13 bases between them.